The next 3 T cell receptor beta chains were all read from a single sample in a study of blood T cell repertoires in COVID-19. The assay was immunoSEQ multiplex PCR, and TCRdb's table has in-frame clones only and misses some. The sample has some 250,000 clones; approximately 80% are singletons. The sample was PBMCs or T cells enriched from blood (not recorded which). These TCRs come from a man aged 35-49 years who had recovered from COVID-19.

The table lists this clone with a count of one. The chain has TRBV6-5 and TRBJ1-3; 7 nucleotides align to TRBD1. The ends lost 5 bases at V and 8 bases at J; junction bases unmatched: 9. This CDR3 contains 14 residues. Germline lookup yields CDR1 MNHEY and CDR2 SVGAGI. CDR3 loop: CASSHRGKGDTIYF. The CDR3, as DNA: TGTGCCAGCAGTCACAGGGGCAAGGGAGACACCATATATTTT.

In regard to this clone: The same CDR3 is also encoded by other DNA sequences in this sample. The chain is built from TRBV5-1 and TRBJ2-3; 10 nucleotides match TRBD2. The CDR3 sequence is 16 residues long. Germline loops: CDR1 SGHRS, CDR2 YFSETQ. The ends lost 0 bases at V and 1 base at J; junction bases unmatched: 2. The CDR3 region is CASSLGTSGGTDTQYF. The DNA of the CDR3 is TGCGCCAGCAGCTTGGGGACTAGCGGTGGCACAGATACGCAGTATTTT.

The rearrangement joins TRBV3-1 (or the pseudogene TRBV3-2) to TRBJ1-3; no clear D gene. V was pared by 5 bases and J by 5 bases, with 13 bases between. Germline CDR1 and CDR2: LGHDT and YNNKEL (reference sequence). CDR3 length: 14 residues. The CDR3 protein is CASSYGPARNTIYF. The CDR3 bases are TGTGCCAGCAGCTATGGGCCGGCCCGAAACACCATATATTTT.